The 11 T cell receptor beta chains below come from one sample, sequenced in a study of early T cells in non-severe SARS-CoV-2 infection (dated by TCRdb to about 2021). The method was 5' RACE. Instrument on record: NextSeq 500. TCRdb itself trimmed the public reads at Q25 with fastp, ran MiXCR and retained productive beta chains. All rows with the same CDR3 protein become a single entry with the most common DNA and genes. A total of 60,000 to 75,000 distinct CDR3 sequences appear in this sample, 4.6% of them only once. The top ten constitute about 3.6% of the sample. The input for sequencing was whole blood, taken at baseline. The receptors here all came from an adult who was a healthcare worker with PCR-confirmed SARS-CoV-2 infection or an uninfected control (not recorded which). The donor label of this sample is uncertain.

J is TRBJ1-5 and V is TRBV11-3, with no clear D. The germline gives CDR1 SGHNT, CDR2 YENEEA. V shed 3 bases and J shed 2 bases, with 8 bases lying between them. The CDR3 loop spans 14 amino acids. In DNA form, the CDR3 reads TGTGCCAGCAGCTTCGAGGGCGGCAATCAGCCCCAGCATTTT. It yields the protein CASSFEGGNQPQHF.

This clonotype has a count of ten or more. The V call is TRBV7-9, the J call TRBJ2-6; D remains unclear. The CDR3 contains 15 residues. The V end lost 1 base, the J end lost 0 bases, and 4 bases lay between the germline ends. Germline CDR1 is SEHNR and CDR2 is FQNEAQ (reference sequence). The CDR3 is CASSLGASGANVLTF. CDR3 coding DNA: TGTGCCAGCAGCTTAGGGGCCTCTGGGGCCAACGTCCTGACTTTC. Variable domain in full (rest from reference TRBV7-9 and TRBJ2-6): DTGVSQNPRHKITKRGQNVTFRCDPISEHNRLYWYRQTLGQGPEFLTYFQNEAQLEKSRLLSDRFSAERPKGSFSTLEIQRTEQGDSAMYLCASSLGASGANVLTFGAGSRLTVL.

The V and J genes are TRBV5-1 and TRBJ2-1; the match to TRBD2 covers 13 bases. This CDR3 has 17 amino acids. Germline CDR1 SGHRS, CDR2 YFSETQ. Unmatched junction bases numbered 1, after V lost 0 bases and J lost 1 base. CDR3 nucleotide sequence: TGCGCCAGCAGCTTGGGACTAGCGGGGGGTTCCTACAATGAGCAGTTCTTC. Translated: CASSLGLAGGSYNEQFF.

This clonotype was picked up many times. CDR3 in amino acids: CASSLGRGGTDTQYF. The CDR3 DNA is TGTGCCAGCAGTTTAGGCAGGGGGGGCACAGATACGCAGTATTTT. The chain links TRBV28 to TRBJ2-3; D perhaps matches TRBD1 (7 bases). Looked up from germline, CDR1 is MDHEN and CDR2 is SYDVKM. The CDR3 spans 15 residues. V was cut by 2 bases and J by 1 base, with 10 bases left in between.

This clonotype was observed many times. The CDR3 bases are TGTGCCAGCAGCGCATATAGCAATCAGCCCCAGCATTTT. Amino acids: CASSAYSNQPQHF. The rearrangement uses TRBV5-6 and TRBJ1-5, with D uncertain. Trimming pared 4 bases from V and 0 bases from J, leaving 5 bases between. This CDR3 is 13 amino acids long. CDR1 is SGHDT, CDR2 YYEEEE, per germline.

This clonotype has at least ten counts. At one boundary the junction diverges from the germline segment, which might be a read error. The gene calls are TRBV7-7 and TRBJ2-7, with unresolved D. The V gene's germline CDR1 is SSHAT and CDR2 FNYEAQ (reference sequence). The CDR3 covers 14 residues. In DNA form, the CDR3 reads TGTGCTAGCAGCTTCCCCGGACCCGAAGCGGAGCAGTACTTC. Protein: CASSFPGPEAEQYF.

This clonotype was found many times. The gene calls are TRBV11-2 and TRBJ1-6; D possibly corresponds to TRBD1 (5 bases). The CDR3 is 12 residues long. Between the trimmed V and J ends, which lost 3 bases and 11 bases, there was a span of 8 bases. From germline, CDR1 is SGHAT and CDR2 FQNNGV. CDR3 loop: CASSFSGAPLHF. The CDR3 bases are TGTGCCAGCAGCTTCTCGGGGGCACCCCTCCACTTT.

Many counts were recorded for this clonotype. The CDR3 here is CATQPRGEKLFF. The CDR3 bases are TGTGCCACCCAGCCCAGGGGTGAAAAACTGTTTTTT. The chain has TRBV19 and TRBJ1-4, with D perhaps TRBD1 (6 bases). The CDR3 extends over 12 amino acids. V shed 10 bases and J shed 7 bases, with 13 bases lying between them. The germline CDR1 and CDR2 sequences are LNHDA and SQIVND (reference sequence).

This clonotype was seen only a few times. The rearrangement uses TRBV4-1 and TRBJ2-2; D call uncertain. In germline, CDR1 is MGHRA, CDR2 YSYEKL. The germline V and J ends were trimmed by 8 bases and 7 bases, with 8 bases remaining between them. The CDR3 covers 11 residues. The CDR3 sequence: CASRSNGELFF. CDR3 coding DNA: TGCGCCAGCCGCTCAAACGGGGAGCTGTTTTTT.

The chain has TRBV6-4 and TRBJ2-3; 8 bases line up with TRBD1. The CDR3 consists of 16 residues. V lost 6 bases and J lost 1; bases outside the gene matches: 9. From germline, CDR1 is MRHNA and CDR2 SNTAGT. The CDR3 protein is CASSKDRGGGTDTQYF. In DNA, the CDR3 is TGTGCCAGCAGCAAAGACAGGGGAGGAGGCACAGATACGCAGTATTTT.

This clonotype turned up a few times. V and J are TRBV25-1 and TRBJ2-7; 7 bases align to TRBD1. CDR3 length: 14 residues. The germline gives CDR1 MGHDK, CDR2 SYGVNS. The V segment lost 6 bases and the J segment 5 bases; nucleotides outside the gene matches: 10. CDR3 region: CASSEGAVGDEQYF. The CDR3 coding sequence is TGTGCCAGCAGCGAGGGGGCAGTCGGCGACGAGCAGTACTTC.